This TCR beta chain was recovered during a study of T cells after yellow fever vaccination. UMIs and a universal primer site were added when TCR cDNA was made by 5'RACE template switching. TCRdb reprocessed the 5' RACE reads via MiXCR and lists one record per CDR3 protein. Among about 320,000 distinct CDR3 sequences listed, approximately 4% were seen once. Study results and caveats: Researchers noted that a small share of clonotypes showed up in both CD4 and CD8 compartments. Though weaker, the secondary response peaked faster, on day 5 versus 15. Post-booster reappearance was seen for most primary-vaccination clones (around 96% CD4, around 89% CD8).

Comments on this clonotype: Its target is unknown.

V was shortened by 9 bases and J by 4 bases, with 18 bases between the two germline ends. The CDR3 runs 14 residues. This TCR came from a man between 18 and 29 years old who received the YFV17D yellow fever vaccine. The specimen comprised PBMCs, sampled 15 days after the yellow fever booster vaccination. The chain links TRBV12-3 or TRBV12-4 to TRBJ2-5; no definite D call. This CDR3 is CASSTSRWGETQYF. The CDR3 DNA follows: TGTGCCAGTAGTACTTCCAGATGGGGAGAGACCCAGTACTTC.